Many counts were recorded for the clone carrying this T cell receptor (beta chain). Its antigen is not known. This sample was taken from a study of T cells after yellow fever vaccination. At the level of the study: When fractions had low cell numbers, they were prepared with SMART-Seq v4 Ultra Low Input.

Study results and caveats: A weaker but faster secondary response was observed, peaking on day 5 versus 15. Once the booster was given, most primary-vaccination clones reappeared, at just under 98% for CD4 and roughly 90% for CD8.

Germline CDR1 reads SSHAT; CDR2 reads FNYEAQ (reference sequence). Trimming at V came to 4 bases and at J to 8 bases, leaving 1 base not matched to a gene. This CDR3 has 12 amino acids. Each CDR3 protein gets one entry after TCRdb re-called the 5' RACE reads with MiXCR. The sample lists 100,000 to 150,000 distinct CDR3 sequences, 6% to 8% occurring once. This clonotype was obtained from a man aged 18 to 30 who received the YFV17D yellow fever vaccine. The genes are TRBV7-7 and TRBJ2-2, with TRBD1 identical over 7 bases. Sequencing was performed on CD4+ T cells sorted from PBMCs, taken around 10 days after the first yellow fever vaccination. CDR3 sequence reads: CASSSTGGELFF. CDR3 DNA: TGTGCCAGCAGCTCGACAGGGGGGGAGCTGTTTTTT.